Presented here are 22 T cell receptor beta chains from one specimen sequenced in a study of PD-1 blockade in classical Hodgkin lymphoma. The table came from immunoSEQ multiplex PCR; TCRdb's copy has only in-frame clones and leaves some out. The top ten clones hold approximately 6.7% of a sample with over 25,000 clones, 70% to 90% of them seen once. Every single patient, without exception, relapsed after autologous stem cell transplantation, and brentuximab vedotin exposure varied. PBMCs were thawed, and CD8+ T cells were then isolated from them by magnetic negative selection. The sample here was CD8+ T cells from blood, taken at baseline. Receptors originate from a human donor with classical Hodgkin lymphoma.

The chain joins TRBV5-6 to TRBJ2-3; 10 bases map to TRBD2. J was trimmed by 5 bases and V by 4 bases; bases with no gene match: 4. The CDR3 covers 14 residues. Germline V gene sequence: CDR1 SGHDT, CDR2 YYEEEE. The CDR3 region is CASSLAGVVDTQYF. CDR3 DNA: TGTGCCAGCAGCCTAGCGGGAGTCGTAGATACGCAGTATTTT.

This clone was detected once. The chain couples TRBV5-1 to TRBJ2-7, with TRBD2 matching over 11 bases. This CDR3 is 14 amino acids long. Germline CDR1 reads SGHRS; CDR2 reads YFSETQ. After removal of 1 base from V and 5 bases from J, the junction contained 2 bases not matched to a gene. This CDR3 reads CASSLSSGGNEQYF. CDR3 nucleotides: TGCGCCAGCAGCTTGTCTAGCGGGGGGAACGAGCAGTACTTC.

The chain employs TRBV27 and TRBJ1-1, with D possibly being TRBD1 (5 bases). V was trimmed by 8 bases and J by 1 base, leaving 17 bases between them. Per germline, CDR1 MNHEY and CDR2 SMNVEV (reference sequence). The CDR3 runs 15 residues. The CDR3 sequence: CASLKDKGQNTEAFF. The CDR3 coding sequence is TGTGCCAGCCTTAAAGACAAGGGGCAGAACACTGAAGCTTTCTTT.

J is TRBJ2-3 and V is TRBV9; unclear D gene. Per the germline V gene, CDR1 is SGDLS and CDR2 is YYNGEE. The CDR3 loop spans 14 amino acids. With 4 bases removed from V and 2 bases from J, the gap between germline ends came to 11 bases. The CDR3 bases are TGTGCCAGCAGCTTGGCGGTGTACACAGATACGCAGTATTTT. This gives the protein CASSLAVYTDTQYF.

The gene calls are TRBV29-1 and TRBJ1-1; D is possibly TRBD1 (5 bases). Looked up from germline, CDR1 is SQVTM and CDR2 is ANQGSEA. The CDR3 totals 14 residues. Trimming took 1 base from V and 1 from J, leaving 10 bases between them. The CDR3 protein is CSVEVGRKNTEAFF. The CDR3 region has the DNA TGCAGCGTTGAAGTGGGACGGAAGAACACTGAAGCTTTCTTT.

The chain uses TRBV27 and TRBJ2-3; TRBD2 aligns across 9 bases. The germline gives CDR1 MNHEY, CDR2 SMNVEV (reference sequence). The CDR3 runs 14 residues. V shed 8 bases and J 3 bases; nucleotides not matched to a gene: 6. This chain's CDR3 is CASRSGSGTDTQYF. CDR3 DNA sequence: TGTGCCAGCCGTAGCGGGAGTGGGACAGATACGCAGTATTTT.

The chain combines TRBV6-1 with TRBJ2-6, with a possible D match to TRBD2 (6 bases). The V and J ends lost 3 bases and 4 bases respectively, with 10 bases between them. The CDR3 loop spans 15 amino acids. Germline lookup yields CDR1 MNHNS and CDR2 SASEGT. DNA of the CDR3: TGTGCCAGCAGTGATGGGACTTCGGGGGCCAACGTCCTGACTTTC. As protein: CASSDGTSGANVLTF.

The chain joins TRBV27 to TRBJ2-7, with 8 bases lining up with TRBD2. CDR3 length equals 14 residues. With 4 bases clipped from V and 4 bases from J, the junction kept 6 bases outside the gene matches. Germline CDR1 MNHEY, CDR2 SMNVEV (reference sequence). CDR3 region: CASSSLAGQYEQYF. The CDR3 DNA is TGTGCCAGCAGTTCATTAGCGGGGCAATACGAGCAGTACTTC.

The chain couples TRBV9 to TRBJ2-1; 8 bases line up with TRBD2. J was trimmed by 4 bases and V by 0 bases; bases with no gene match: 12. The CDR3 extends over 18 amino acids. In germline, CDR1 is SGDLS, CDR2 YYNGEE. CDR3 coding DNA: TGTGCCAGCAGCGTAGGTAGGGGAGGGGGACTAGAATACAATGAGCAGTTCTTC. Its translation is CASSVGRGGGLEYNEQFF. Based on the CDR3 plus reference TRBV9 and TRBJ2-1, the full variable domain is DSGVTQTPKHLITATGQRVTLRCSPRSGDLSVYWYQQSLDQGLQFLIQYYNGEERAKGNILERFSAQQFPDLHSELNLSSLELGDSALYFCASSVGRGGGLEYNEQFFGPGTRLTVL.

V is TRBV27 and J is TRBJ2-1; the match to TRBD2 covers 11 bases. J gave up 5 bases and V 8 bases, and 2 bases lay outside the gene matches. The germline V gene encodes CDR1 MNHEY and CDR2 SMNVEV (reference sequence). This CDR3 has 13 amino acids. The CDR3 nucleotides read TGTGCCAGCGGGACTAGCGGCCACAATGAGCAGTTCTTC. Protein product: CASGTSGHNEQFF.

This chain joins TRBV9 and TRBJ1-2; perhaps TRBD1 as D (6 bases). Per the germline V gene, CDR1 is SGDLS and CDR2 is YYNGEE. V was shortened by 3 bases and J by 5 bases, with 26 bases between the two germline ends. The CDR3 extends over 18 amino acids. The chain's CDR3 is CASSGSEGRGPLRYGYTF. In nucleotides, the CDR3 is TGTGCCAGCAGCGGGTCCGAGGGCAGGGGCCCTCTCCGATATGGCTACACCTTC.

The chain carries TRBV27 and TRBJ2-2, with 10 bases identical to TRBD2. V shed 3 bases, J shed 1 base, and the junction held 5 bases outside the gene matches. Germline assignment: CDR1 MNHEY and CDR2 SMNVEV (reference sequence). The CDR3 is 17 amino acids. In nucleotides, the CDR3 is TGTGCCAGCAGTTTTCTAGCGGGAGAGGGGAACACCGGGGAGCTGTTTTTT. Translated, it gives CASSFLAGEGNTGELFF.

The V gene is TRBV29-1, the J gene TRBJ2-7; D unclear. This CDR3 contains 9 residues. Germline assignment: CDR1 SQVTM and CDR2 ANQGSEA. This CDR3 reads CRDPSEQYF. CDR3 in DNA: TGCAGGGACCCAAGCGAGCAGTACTTC.

J is TRBJ2-1 and V is TRBV2; D gene ambiguous. V lost 4 bases and J lost 0, with 16 bases in between. Germline V gene sequence: CDR1 SNHLY, CDR2 FYNNEI. The CDR3 loop spans 17 amino acids. CDR3 coding DNA: TGTGCCAGCAGTGGTATTTTGGGCCCCAGCTCCTACAATGAGCAGTTCTTC. Translated, it gives CASSGILGPSSYNEQFF.

This clone was counted once. This chain uses TRBV7-9 with TRBJ2-2; 11 positions match TRBD2. This CDR3 has 19 amino acids. The germline V gene encodes CDR1 SEHNR and CDR2 FQNEAQ (reference sequence). The ends lost 6 bases at V and 0 bases at J; junction bases unmatched: 12. CDR3 bases: TGTGCCAGCAGTTCCTGGACTAGCGGGTCGGGCCCGAACACCGGGGAGCTGTTTTTT. This translates into CASSSWTSGSGPNTGELFF.

The chain combines TRBV11-2 with TRBJ2-1; the D gene is possibly TRBD2 (6 bases). This CDR3 contains 13 residues. Germline values: CDR1 SGHAT, CDR2 FQNNGV. Trimming pared 7 bases from V and 8 bases from J, leaving 15 bases between. CDR3 coding DNA: TGTGCCAGCACCTTGACTAGTTTCTATGAGCAGTTCTTC. Translated, it gives CASTLTSFYEQFF.

In its sample, this clone was seen once. V gene TRBV27 combines with J gene TRBJ2-7; 9 nucleotides match TRBD1. Germline CDR1 reads MNHEY; CDR2 reads SMNVEV (reference sequence). The CDR3 consists of 14 residues. V lost 3 bases and J lost 7; bases outside the gene matches: 7. CDR3 sequence: CASSLGRTGVEQYF. The CDR3 DNA follows: TGTGCCAGCAGTTTGGGACGGACAGGGGTTGAGCAGTACTTC.

This chain joins TRBV27 and TRBJ2-7; 7 bases map to TRBD2. CDR3 length: 15 amino acids. V lost 5 bases to trimming and J lost 1 base; unmatched junction nucleotides: 8. Germline CDR1 MNHEY, CDR2 SMNVEV (reference sequence). CDR3 nucleotides: TGTGCCAGCAGTAGAGCGGGAAACCCATCCTACGAGCAGTACTTC. The encoded protein is CASSRAGNPSYEQYF.

This clone was observed a single time. The chain carries TRBV28 and TRBJ2-2, with no clear D. Trimming pared 5 bases from V and 0 bases from J, leaving 7 bases between. This CDR3 comprises 14 residues. Germline-derived CDR1 and CDR2 are MDHEN and SYDVKM. The CDR3 loop reads CASSRAPNTGELFF. CDR3 nucleotides: TGTGCCAGCAGTAGGGCTCCGAACACCGGGGAGCTGTTTTTT.

The chain combines TRBV27 with TRBJ2-3; D possibly corresponds to TRBD2 (6 bases). V gave up 5 bases and J gave up 0 bases, with 15 bases separating them. The germline gives CDR1 MNHEY, CDR2 SMNVEV (reference sequence). The CDR3 has 16 amino acids. The CDR3 nucleotides read TGTGCCAGCAGTCCCGGTAGCGGATCTAGCACAGATACGCAGTATTTT. Translating it yields CASSPGSGSSTDTQYF.

This chain uses TRBV9 with TRBJ2-7; TRBD2 aligns across 8 bases. The CDR3 contains 13 residues. Germline V gene data show CDR1 as SGDLS and CDR2 as YYNGEE. With V trimmed by 2 bases and J by 4 bases, 2 bases remained unmatched. CDR3 in DNA: TGTGCCAGCAGCGTCGGGGGGGAGTACGAGCAGTACTTC. It is translated as CASSVGGEYEQYF.

This clone was seen a few times. CDR3 protein: CSVGDRTYGYTF. Written as DNA, the CDR3 is TGCAGCGTTGGGGACAGGACTTATGGCTACACCTTC. The J gene is TRBJ1-2, the V gene TRBV29-1; the match to TRBD1 covers 8 bases. Germline loops: CDR1 SQVTM, CDR2 ANQGSEA. The CDR3 length is 12 residues. Trimming removed 4 bases from V and 5 bases from J; junction bases left unmatched: 3.